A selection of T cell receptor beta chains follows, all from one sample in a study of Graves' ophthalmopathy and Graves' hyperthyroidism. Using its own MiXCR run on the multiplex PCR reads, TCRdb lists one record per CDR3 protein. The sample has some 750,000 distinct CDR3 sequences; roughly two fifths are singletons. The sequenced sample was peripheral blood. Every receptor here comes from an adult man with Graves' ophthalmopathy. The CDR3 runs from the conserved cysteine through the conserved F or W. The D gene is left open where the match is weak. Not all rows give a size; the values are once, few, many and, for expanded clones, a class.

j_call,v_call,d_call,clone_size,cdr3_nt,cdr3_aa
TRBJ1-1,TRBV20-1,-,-,TGCAGTGCCGGTCAAGGGATTGAAGCTTTCTTT,CSAGQGIEAFF
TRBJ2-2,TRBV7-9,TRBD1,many,TGTGCCAGCAGCTTGACAGGGAGCGAACCGAACACCGGGGAGCTGTTTTTT,CASSLTGSEPNTGELFF
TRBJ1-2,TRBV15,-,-,TGTGCCACCAGCAGTCACAGGACGGGCAATCACTATGGCTACACCTTC,CATSSHRTGNHYGYTF
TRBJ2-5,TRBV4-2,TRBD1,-,TGTGCCAGCAGCTTGCCCGGGACAGTTAAAAAGGAGGCCCAGTACTTC,CASSLPGTVKKEAQYF
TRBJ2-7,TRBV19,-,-,TGTGCCAGTAGTAAAACGGCCACCTACGAGCAGTACTTC,CASSKTATYEQYF
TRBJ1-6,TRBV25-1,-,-,TGTGCCAGCAGCCAAGGCCGGGGGCATAATTCACCCCTCCACTTT,CASSQGRGHNSPLHF
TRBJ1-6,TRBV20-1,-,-,TGCAGTGCTAGGGAGCCGGCCCGGGGATCATATAATTCACCCCTCCACTTT,CSAREPARGSYNSPLHF
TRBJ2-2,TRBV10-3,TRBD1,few,TGTGCCAGCAGTCCCAAGGACAGGGGAGTCACCGGGGAGCTGTTTTTT,CASSPKDRGVTGELFF
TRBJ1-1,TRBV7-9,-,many,TGTGCCAGCAGCTTACGGACGCTGAACACTGAAGCTTTCTTT,CASSLRTLNTEAFF
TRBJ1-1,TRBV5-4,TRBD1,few,TGTGCCAGCAGCTTTGAGACAGGGGTCGGTGGTGAAGCTTTCTTT,CASSFETGVGGEAFF
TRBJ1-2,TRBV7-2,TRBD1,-,TGTGCCAGCAGTTCCGACAGGGGCCACTTCTTC,CASSSDRGHFF
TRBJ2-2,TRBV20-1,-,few,TGCAGTGCTAGAGAAATGGGGGTTCAAAACACCGGGGAGCTGTTTTTT,CSAREMGVQNTGELFF
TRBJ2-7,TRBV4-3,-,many,TGTGCCAGCAGCTTACGGCAGGGCTACGAGCAGTACTTC,CASSLRQGYEQYF
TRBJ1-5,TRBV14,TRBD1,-,TGTGCCAGCAGCCAAGTAGGGGGCTGGTGGCAGCCCCAGCATTTT,CASSQVGGWWQPQHF
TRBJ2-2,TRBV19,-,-,TGTGCCATCAGAAGAGAACAGGGAGATGCCGGGGAGCTGTTTTTT,CAIRREQGDAGELFF
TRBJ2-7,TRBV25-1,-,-,TGTGCCAGCAGTGCCGGGACGCGGTACTTC,CASSAGTRYF
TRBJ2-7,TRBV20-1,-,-,TGCAGTGTCCCCAGGAGGGGCGGGTTTGACTTC,CSVPRRGGFDF
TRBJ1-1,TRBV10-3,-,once,TGTGCCAGCAGTTCGCCGGGACATACCATTGAAGCTTTCTTT,CASSSPGHTIEAFF
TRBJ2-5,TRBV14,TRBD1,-,TGTGCCAGCAGTGGACAAGCCAGGACAGGGGGGGAGACCCAGTACTTC,CASSGQARTGGETQYF
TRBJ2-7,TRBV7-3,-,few,TGTGCCAGCAGCTTAGGCCAGGGTCAGTACGAGCAGTACTTC,CASSLGQGQYEQYF
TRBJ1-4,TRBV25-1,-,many,TGTGCCAGCTCTAAGGGGCCGGACGGTAATGAAAAACTGTTTTTT,CASSKGPDGNEKLFF
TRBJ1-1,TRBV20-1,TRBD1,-,TGCAGTGCTAGGTCGGGAGGGGGCGGAAACACTGAAGCTTTCTTT,CSARSGGGGNTEAFF
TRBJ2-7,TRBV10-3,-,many,TGTGCCATCAGCAGACAGCTAAAGGAGTACGAGCAGTACTTC,CAISRQLKEYEQYF
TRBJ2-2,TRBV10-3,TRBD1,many,TGTGCCATCAGTGTGGGACAGGGGTCCGGGGAGCTGTTTTTT,CAISVGQGSGELFF
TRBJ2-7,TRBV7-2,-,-,TGTGCCAGCAGTATCTCCCCGGCCTACGAGCAGTACTTC,CASSISPAYEQYF
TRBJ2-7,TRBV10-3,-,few,TGTGCCATCAGTGTGGGGTCCCCACCCTACGAGCAGTACTTC,CAISVGSPPYEQYF
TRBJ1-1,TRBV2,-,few,TGTGCCAGCAGTGATGGGTGGAACACTGAAGCTTTCTTT,CASSDGWNTEAFF
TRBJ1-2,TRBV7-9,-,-,TGTGCCAGCAGTTACGGTACCTCGGGGCTGAGGTATGGCTACACCTTC,CASSYGTSGLRYGYTF
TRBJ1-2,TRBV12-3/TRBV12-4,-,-,TGTGCCAGCGGGCCCGCGGGCCTGATCCTTAACTATGGCTACACCTTC,CASGPAGLILNYGYTF
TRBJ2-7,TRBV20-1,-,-,TGCAGTGCTAGAGATATTAGGACAGCTTACGAGCAGTACTTC,CSARDIRTAYEQYF
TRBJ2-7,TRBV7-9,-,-,TGTGCCAGCACCTTGGACAACTCCTACGAGCAGTACTTC,CASTLDNSYEQYF
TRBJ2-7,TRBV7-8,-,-,TGTGCCAGCAGCCAAGAACCTACCCAGCAGTACTTC,CASSQEPTQQYF
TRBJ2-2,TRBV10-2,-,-,TGCGCCAGCAGTGACCCGCCCGACGGGGTCGTGTTCACCGGGGAGCTGTTTTTT,CASSDPPDGVVFTGELFF
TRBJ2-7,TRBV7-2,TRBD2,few,TGTGCCAGCAGCACGGGAGGGGACTACGAGCAGTACTTC,CASSTGGDYEQYF
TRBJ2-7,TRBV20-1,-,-,TGCAGTGTCTCCCTCCATTCCAGTACCTACGAGCAGTACTTC,CSVSLHSSTYEQYF
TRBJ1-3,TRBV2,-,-,TGTGCCAGCGTTGAGTGGGGCGGCACTGGAAACACCATATATTTT,CASVEWGGTGNTIYF
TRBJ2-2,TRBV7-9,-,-,TGTGCCAGCAGCTTAGCGACCCCTCACGTGGAGCTGTTTTTT,CASSLATPHVELFF
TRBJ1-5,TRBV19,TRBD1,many,TGTGCCAGTACTGACAGGGGAATCGGTAGCAATCAGCCCCAGCATTTT,CASTDRGIGSNQPQHF
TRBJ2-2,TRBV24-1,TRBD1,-,TGTGCCACCAGTGATTTGCAGGGGGAGATAACCGGGGAGCTGTTTTTT,CATSDLQGEITGELFF
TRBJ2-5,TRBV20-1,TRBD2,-,TGCAGTGCTAGAGACAGCGGGGGGACCCAGCACTTC,CSARDSGGTQHF
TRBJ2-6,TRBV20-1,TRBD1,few,TGCAGTGCTAGCTCCGGGACAGGGATCGGGGCCAACGTCCTGACTTTC,CSASSGTGIGANVLTF
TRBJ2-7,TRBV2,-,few,TGTGCCAGCGCGTTGACTTTACTCTCCTACGAGCAGTACTTC,CASALTLLSYEQYF
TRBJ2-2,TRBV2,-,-,TGTGCCAGCAGTGATCCCGGGACTTCCTTCTCCGGGGAGCTGTTTTTT,CASSDPGTSFSGELFF
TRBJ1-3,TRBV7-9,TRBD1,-,TGTGCCAGCAGCTTAGGAGGGGGCACCTCTGGAAACACCATATATTTT,CASSLGGGTSGNTIYF
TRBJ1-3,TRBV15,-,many,TGTGCCACCAGCACAGGGGTGGGAGGAAACACCATATATTTT,CATSTGVGGNTIYF
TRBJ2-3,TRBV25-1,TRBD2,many,TGTGCCAGCAGTGTATTAGCGGGAGAATCCTTCACGGATACGCAGTATTTT,CASSVLAGESFTDTQYF
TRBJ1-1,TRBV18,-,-,TGTGCCAGCTCAAAGGGCGGGGAATACGTGCCTTTCTTT,CASSKGGEYVPFF
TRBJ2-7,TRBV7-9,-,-,TGTGCCAGCAGCCAGGCATTCTACGAGCAGTACTTC,CASSQAFYEQYF
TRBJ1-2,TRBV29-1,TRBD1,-,TGCAGCGTGGTCGCAGACAGGGGGAGGGACGGCTACACCTTC,CSVVADRGRDGYTF
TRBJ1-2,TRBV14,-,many,TGTGCCAGCAGCCAAGAGATGAGGTGGGGCTACACCTTC,CASSQEMRWGYTF